Listed here are 27 T cell receptor beta chains from one sample, sequenced in a study of early T cells in non-severe SARS-CoV-2 infection. TCRdb analysed the 5' RACE reads with MiXCR anew, one entry per CDR3 protein. The top ten clones hold around 12% of a sample with fewer than 85,000 distinct CDR3 sequences, around 11% of them seen once. Material: whole blood, obtained at baseline. These receptors originate from an adult who was a healthcare worker with PCR-confirmed SARS-CoV-2 infection or an uninfected control (not recorded which).

This clonotype was picked up many times. DNA of the CDR3: TGTGCCAGCTCTCCAGGGGGGAATGAGCAGTTCTTC. It translates to CASSPGGNEQFF. V and J are TRBV18 and TRBJ2-1; tentative D call: TRBD1 (7 bases). The CDR3 runs 12 residues. CDR1 is KGHSH and CDR2 is LQKENI in the germline V gene. V was shortened by 6 bases and J by 7 bases, with 10 bases between the two germline ends.

The genes are TRBV7-9 and TRBJ1-4; perhaps TRBD1 as D (6 bases). The CDR3 loop spans 14 amino acids. Germline CDR1 SEHNR, CDR2 FQNEAQ (reference sequence). V dropped 5 bases and J dropped 8 bases, with 15 bases sitting between them. The CDR3 sequence: CASSRNQGNEKLFF. The CDR3, as DNA: TGTGCCAGCAGCCGAAACCAGGGGAACGAAAAACTGTTTTTT.

A word on this clonotype: A junction boundary mismatches the germline segment, possibly from a read error. The chain is built from TRBV12-3 or TRBV12-4 and TRBJ1-5; D gene ambiguous. There are 14 residues in the CDR3. The CDR3 spells CASSLRTPNQPQHF. Here the CDR3 DNA reads TGTGCCAGCAGTTTACGGACGCCTAATCAGCCCCAGCATTTC.

J is TRBJ1-2 and V is TRBV28, with TRBD1 matching over 10 bases. Germline loops: CDR1 MDHEN, CDR2 SYDVKM. The CDR3 loop spans 14 amino acids. Losses at the gene ends were 6 bases for V and 8 bases for J; bases not matched to a gene: 9. CDR3 sequence reads: CASSRDRGLGGYTF. The CDR3 nucleotides read TGTGCCAGCAGCCGGGACAGGGGCCTCGGCGGCTACACCTTC.

J is TRBJ1-3 and V is TRBV11-2; D is unclear. Germline-derived CDR1 and CDR2 are SGHAT and FQNNGV. This CDR3 contains 14 residues. V lost 2 bases, J lost 0 bases, and 5 bases lay in between. For the CDR3, the DNA is TGTGCCAGCAGCTTACAGCGCTCTGGAAACACCATATATTTT. Protein product: CASSLQRSGNTIYF.

This clonotype turned up a few times. The V gene is TRBV5-1, the J gene TRBJ1-1; 7 positions agree with TRBD1. The germline V gene encodes CDR1 SGHRS and CDR2 YFSETQ. After removal of 7 bases from V and 1 base from J, the junction contained 7 bases not matched to a gene. This CDR3 region has 14 residues. The CDR3 spells CASSVDRENTEAFF. CDR3 nucleotides: TGCGCCAGCTCCGTAGACAGGGAGAACACTGAAGCTTTCTTT. The full variable domain, completed using reference TRBV5-1 and TRBJ1-1, is KAGVTQTPRYLIKTRGQQVTLSCSPISGHRSVSWYQQTPGQGLQFLFEYFSETQRNKGNFPGRFSGRQFSNSRSEMNVSTLELGDSALYLCASSVDRENTEAFFGQGTRLTVV.

This clonotype was counted ten times or more. The genes are TRBV7-6 and TRBJ1-1, with D possibly TRBD1 on 5 matching bases. The ends were cut back, 5 bases at V and 2 bases at J, with 9 bases in the middle. This CDR3 spans 13 amino acids. Germline CDR1 SGHVS, CDR2 FNYEAQ. In DNA form, the CDR3 reads TGTGCCAGCAGCCAAGACAGCAACACTGAAGCTTTCTTT. Translating it yields CASSQDSNTEAFF.

This clonotype has more than one count but fewer than ten. The V call is TRBV12-3 or TRBV12-4, the J call TRBJ1-1; 7 bases line up with TRBD1. This CDR3 contains 14 residues. V trimming: 3 bases; J trimming: 1 base; junction bases outside the gene matches: 2. The chain's CDR3 is CASSFEGANTEAFF. CDR3 in DNA: TGTGCCAGCAGTTTTGAGGGGGCGAACACTGAAGCTTTCTTT.

This sequence joins TRBV7-3 and TRBJ2-3; 8 bases align to TRBD2. The germline gives CDR1 SGHTA, CDR2 FQGTGA. Trimming took 8 bases from V and 2 from J; bases not matched to a gene: 9. The CDR3 spans 15 residues. The CDR3 spells CASQPVGGDTDTQYF. The CDR3 DNA is TGTGCCAGCCAACCCGTCGGGGGGGACACAGATACGCAGTATTTT.

This clonotype has more than one count but fewer than ten. V usage is TRBV7-9 and J usage is TRBJ2-7; D perhaps matches TRBD1 (6 bases). This CDR3 is built from 15 residues. The V end lost 2 bases, the J end lost 4 bases, and 15 bases lay between the germline ends. Per the germline V gene, CDR1 is SEHNR and CDR2 is FQNEAQ (reference sequence). The CDR3 reads CASSLSSGVLYEQYF. The CDR3 region has the DNA TGTGCCAGCAGCTTATCGTCAGGGGTCCTGTACGAGCAGTACTTC.

A few counts support this clonotype. This chain connects TRBV12-3 or TRBV12-4 to TRBJ2-1; D is undetermined. The CDR3 extends over 13 amino acids. The V gene lost 5 bases and the J gene lost 10 bases, with 15 bases spanning the gap. The CDR3 coding sequence is TGTGCCAGCAGTGCGCCGGGTGCGAGGGAGCAGTTCTTC. Translating it yields CASSAPGAREQFF.

A word on this clonotype: One end of the junction fails to match germline, which may point to a read error. J is TRBJ1-1 and V is TRBV3-1; D remains unclear. Germline CDR1 reads LGHDT; CDR2 reads YNNKEL (reference sequence). The CDR3 covers 12 residues. CDR3 in amino acids: CASSQVRLGLTF. The CDR3 DNA sequence: TGTGCCAGCAGCCAAGTGAGACTCGGGCTCACCTTT.

Only a few counts were recorded for this clonotype. This sequence joins TRBV20-1 and TRBJ2-5, with no clear D. The CDR3 is 12 residues long. Deletions cut 3 bases from V and 3 bases from J, with 8 bases between. Germline CDR1 is DFQATT and CDR2 is SNEGSKA (reference sequence). The CDR3 loop reads CSARVGEETQYF. The CDR3 nucleotides read TGCAGTGCTAGGGTTGGGGAAGAGACCCAGTACTTC.

This clonotype was detected many times. V and J are TRBV10-2 and TRBJ2-4, with D maybe TRBD1 (5 bases). This CDR3 comprises 13 residues. CDR1 and CDR2 from the germline V gene are WSHSY and SAAADI. The germline V and J ends were trimmed by 6 bases and 3 bases, with 9 bases remaining between them. This chain's CDR3 is CASRTDGKNIQYF. CDR3 nucleotide sequence: TGCGCCAGCAGGACAGACGGCAAAAACATTCAGTACTTC.

This clonotype occurred many times. The rearrangement links TRBV18 to TRBJ1-1; 11 nucleotides agree with TRBD1. Germline V gene data show CDR1 as KGHSH and CDR2 as LQKENI. Trimming took 3 bases from V and 2 from J; bases not matched to a gene: 8. This CDR3 is 17 amino acids long. The CDR3 DNA reads as TGTGCCAGCTCACCTTCAGGGACAGGGGGTCGAAACACTGAAGCTTTCTTT. It specifies CASSPSGTGGRNTEAFF.

This clonotype turned up a few times. The chain employs TRBV12-3 or TRBV12-4 and TRBJ2-7; a weak D match, TRBD1 (6 bases). The V end lost 5 bases, the J end lost 9 bases, and 20 bases lay between the germline ends. The CDR3 loop spans 14 amino acids. This chain's CDR3 is CASSTGSTQGGQYF. CDR3 bases: TGTGCCAGCAGTACAGGGAGCACCCAGGGCGGGCAGTACTTC.

This clonotype came up many times. The chain is built from TRBV29-1 and TRBJ2-7; 7 positions match TRBD1. Trimming took 4 bases from V and 3 from J; bases not matched to a gene: 15. CDR1 SQVTM and CDR2 ANQGSEA come from the germline V gene. The CDR3 totals 16 residues. The CDR3 is CSVVLGTDRFHYEQYF. As DNA, the CDR3 is TGCAGCGTTGTTCTCGGGACGGACAGGTTTCACTACGAGCAGTACTTC.

This clonotype has only a few counts. The CDR3 DNA sequence: TGCGCCACCAAACGGGGACTCCAAGAGACCCAGTACTTC. This gives the protein CATKRGLQETQYF. The V and J genes are TRBV5-1 and TRBJ2-5; D is perhaps TRBD2 (6 bases). Trimming pared 9 bases from V and 1 base from J, leaving 13 bases between. This CDR3 region has 13 residues. Germline V gives CDR1 SGHRS, CDR2 YFSETQ.

The CDR3, as DNA: TGTGCCAGCAGTTACCCGGGACAGGGCCGTGAGCAGTACTTC. This codes for CASSYPGQGREQYF. J is TRBJ2-7 and V is TRBV6-6, with TRBD1 identical over 9 bases. This CDR3 contains 14 residues. V shed 2 bases, J shed 7 bases, and the junction held 6 bases outside the gene matches. The germline gives CDR1 MNHNY, CDR2 SVGAGI (reference sequence).

This clonotype was observed many times. The chain links TRBV7-2 to TRBJ1-5; D remains ambiguous. CDR3 size: 12 residues. CDR1 is SGHTA and CDR2 is FQGNSA in the germline V gene. V lost 3 bases and J 7 bases, leaving 7 bases between the germline ends. The CDR3 DNA reads TGTGCCAGCAGCTTGATTGGACAGCCCCAGCATTTT. Translating gives CASSLIGQPQHF.

The V gene is TRBV28, the J gene TRBJ2-1; TRBD1 or TRBD2 may be the D gene (6 bases each). V was pared by 4 bases and J by 4 bases, with 14 bases between. Germline CDR1 reads MDHEN; CDR2 reads SYDVKM. The CDR3 has 15 amino acids. The CDR3 region has the DNA TGTGCCAGCAGTTCAGGCGGGACAAAATACAATGAGCAGTTCTTC. It codes for CASSSGGTKYNEQFF.

There are many counts of this clonotype. The V call is TRBV5-4, the J call TRBJ2-3; a possible D gene is TRBD1 (5 bases). CDR1 SGHNT and CDR2 YYREEE come from the germline V gene (reference sequence). This CDR3 is 13 amino acids long. V dropped 0 bases and J dropped 6 bases, with 8 bases sitting between them. In DNA form, the CDR3 reads TGTGCCAGCAGCTTGGTGTGGGGCGATACGCAGTATTTT. Its translation is CASSLVWGDTQYF. Full variable domain (missing parts from reference TRBV5-4 and TRBJ2-3): ETGVTQSPTHLIKTRGQQVTLRCSSQSGHNTVSWYQQALGQGPQFIFQYYREEENGRGNFPPRFSGLQFPNYSSELNVNALELDDSALYLCASSLVWGDTQYFGPGTRLTVL.

This clonotype was observed a handful of times. The chain is built from TRBV12-5 and TRBJ1-4; 10 bases are shared with TRBD1. V was pared by 4 bases and J by 6 bases, with 5 bases of the junction left unmatched. This CDR3 has 15 amino acids. Germline V lookup: CDR1 LGHNT, CDR2 FRNRAP. The CDR3 DNA sequence: TGTGCTAGTGGTTCGGGGGACAGGGGAGATGAAAAACTGTTTTTT. This translates into CASGSGDRGDEKLFF. The whole variable domain, remainder taken from reference TRBV12-5 and TRBJ1-4, is DARVTQTPRHKVTEMGQEVTMRCQPILGHNTVFWYRQTMMQGLELLAYFRNRAPLDDSGMPKDRFSAEMPDATLATLKIQPSEPRDSAVYFCASGSGDRGDEKLFFGSGTQLSVL.

In this sample, this clonotype turned up many times. The chain links TRBV20-1 to TRBJ1-5; weak D call: TRBD1 (6 bases). CDR1 is DFQATT and CDR2 is SNEGSKA in the germline V gene (reference sequence). V lost 3 bases to trimming and J lost 4 bases, with 10 bases between them. This CDR3 comprises 13 residues. The CDR3 DNA follows: TGCAGTGCTAGCCGGGACAATAATCAGCCCCAGCATTTT. It specifies CSASRDNNQPQHF.

In this sample, this clonotype turned up many times. This chain joins TRBV4-2 and TRBJ2-5; D unclear. From germline, CDR1 is LGHNA and CDR2 YNFKEQ. V lost 0 bases and J lost 5, with 13 bases in between. There are 15 residues in the CDR3. This chain's CDR3 is CASSQEVGVWETQYF. In nucleotides, the CDR3 is TGTGCCAGCAGCCAAGAAGTAGGCGTGTGGGAGACCCAGTACTTC.

Many counts were recorded for this clonotype. The chain uses TRBV29-1 and TRBJ2-1; 7 bases are a match to TRBD1. V lost 7 bases to trimming and J lost 3 bases; unmatched junction nucleotides: 3. Germline lookup yields CDR1 SQVTM and CDR2 ANQGSEA. The CDR3 sequence is 12 residues long. CDR3 sequence reads: CSGGTDYNEQFF. Here the CDR3 DNA reads TGCAGCGGGGGGACAGACTACAATGAGCAGTTCTTC.

There are many counts of this clonotype. The V call is TRBV29-1, the J call TRBJ1-4, with unresolved D. Trimming removed 4 bases from V and 4 bases from J, with 13 bases in between. Looked up from germline, CDR1 is SQVTM and CDR2 is ANQGSEA. CDR3 length: 14 amino acids. This CDR3 reads CSVAELGFNEKLFF. The CDR3 nucleotides read TGCAGCGTTGCAGAGTTGGGGTTTAATGAAAAACTGTTTTTT. Looking up the rest from reference TRBV29-1 and TRBJ1-4 gives the full variable domain: SAVISQKPSRDICQRGTSLTIQCQVDSQVTMMFWYRQQPGQSLTLIATANQGSEATYESGFVIDKFPISRPNLTFSTLTVSNMSPEDSSIYLCSVAELGFNEKLFFGSGTQLSVL.